The 21 T cell receptor beta chains reported below all come from one sample, sequenced in a study of shared clonotypes between healthy human individuals. Libraries were prepared by immunoSEQ multiplex PCR; TCRdb keeps only in-frame clonotypes and omits some of them. The sample yields more than 850,000 clones, about 80% seen once. The sequenced sample consisted of memory CD4+ T cells from PBMCs. The subset was: CD45RA-negative fraction. The origin of the receptors is a man between 18 and 35 years old in good health. Some clones in this sample may be carry-over from other donors' samples.

The chain carries TRBV4-1 and TRBJ1-1, with D perhaps TRBD1 (5 bases). V lost 0 bases and J lost 1, with 18 bases in between. The germline V gene has CDR1 MGHRA and CDR2 YSYEKL. There are 18 residues in the CDR3. The CDR3 is CASSQDPPYGAPNTEAFF. The CDR3, as DNA: TGCGCCAGCAGCCAAGACCCCCCGTACGGGGCCCCGAACACTGAAGCTTTCTTT.

The genes are TRBV27 and TRBJ2-3; D gene uncertain. The CDR3 sequence is 12 residues long. V was trimmed by 5 bases and J by 4 bases, leaving 7 bases between them. CDR1 and CDR2 from the germline V gene are MNHEY and SMNVEV (reference sequence). CDR3 coding DNA: TGTGCCAGCAGTCCCCCCGCAGATACGCAGTATTTT. Residues: CASSPPADTQYF.

In DNA form, the CDR3 reads TGTGCCAGCAGTTCGACAGGGCATAGCAATCAGCCCCAGCATTTT. Translation gives CASSSTGHSNQPQHF. This sequence joins TRBV6-6 and TRBJ1-5; 7 bases map to TRBD1. Germline CDR1 and CDR2: MNHNY and SVGAGI (reference sequence). V dropped 4 bases and J dropped 0; count of bases not matched to a gene: 3. The CDR3 is made up of 15 amino acids.

The V call is TRBV6-5, the J call TRBJ2-2; unclear D gene. In germline, CDR1 is MNHEY, CDR2 SVGAGI. Trimming took 6 bases from V and 2 from J, leaving 7 bases between them. This CDR3 is 13 amino acids long. In DNA, the CDR3 is TGTGCCAGCAGCTGGGATAACACCGGGGAGCTGTTTTTT. Residues: CASSWDNTGELFF.

The rearrangement uses TRBV5-1 and TRBJ2-2; 10 bases match TRBD1. This CDR3 is built from 17 residues. V gave up 0 bases and J gave up 4 bases; unmatched junction bases: 6. CDR1 is SGHRS, CDR2 YFSETQ, per germline. The CDR3 coding sequence is TGCGCCAGCAGCTTGGATCCGGGACAGGGGTTCACCGGGGAGCTGTTTTTT. The encoded protein is CASSLDPGQGFTGELFF.

CDR3 sequence: CASSPGGQHYGYTF. The CDR3 DNA sequence: TGTGCCAGCAGCCCCGGGGGACAGCACTATGGCTACACCTTC. V and J are TRBV7-9 and TRBJ1-2; 7 bases are shared with TRBD1. The CDR3 extends over 14 amino acids. Trimming took 5 bases from V and 3 from J; bases not matched to a gene: 6. Germline CDR1 reads SEHNR; CDR2 reads FQNEAQ (reference sequence).

A few counts support this clone. This sequence joins TRBV6-1 and TRBJ2-5; D not resolved. The DNA end favors TRBJ2-7, so the J call may be wrong. CDR3 length equals 13 residues. CDR1 and CDR2 from the germline V gene are MNHNS and SASEGT. Here the CDR3 DNA reads TGTGCCAGCAGTGTGTCAACTAACTACGAGCAGTACTTC. As protein: CASSVSTNYEQYF.

The V call is TRBV18, the J call TRBJ1-2; D is uncertain. With 2 bases removed from V and 4 bases from J, the gap between germline ends came to 8 bases. This CDR3 region has 13 residues. Germline V gives CDR1 KGHSH, CDR2 LQKENI. CDR3 protein: CASSPGRSYGYTF. The CDR3 bases are TGTGCCAGCTCACCAGGGCGGAGCTATGGCTACACCTTC. The full variable domain, rest sourced from reference TRBV18 and TRBJ1-2, is NAGVMQNPRHLVRRRGQEARLRCSPMKGHSHVYWYRQLPEEGLKFMVYLQKENIIDESGMPKERFSAEFPKEGPSILRIQQVVRGDSAAYFCASSPGRSYGYTFGSGTRLTVV.

The rearrangement links TRBV10-3 to TRBJ2-7; D is uncertain. Germline V gene sequence: CDR1 ENHRY, CDR2 SYGVKD. There are 15 residues in the CDR3. Trimming cost V 0 bases and J 3 bases, with 12 bases left between them. CDR3 residues: CAISESTIKGYEQYF. DNA for the CDR3: TGTGCCATCAGTGAGTCTACAATCAAAGGCTACGAGCAGTACTTC.

This clone was seen a single time. J is TRBJ2-1 and V is TRBV5-5; D possibly corresponds to TRBD2 (6 bases). Trimming left V 3 bases short and J 0 bases short, with 13 bases between. The CDR3 has 16 amino acids. Per the germline V gene, CDR1 is SGHKS and CDR2 is YYEKEE (reference sequence). The CDR3 nucleotides are TGTGCCAGCAGCTCCGGAGGGGCATCCTCCTACAATGAGCAGTTCTTC. Residues: CASSSGGASSYNEQFF.

The genes are TRBV18 and TRBJ1-4; no clear D. Germline V gene data show CDR1 as KGHSH and CDR2 as LQKENI. Between the trimmed V and J ends, which lost 2 bases and 5 bases, there was a span of 9 bases. CDR3 length: 14 residues. The CDR3 loop reads CASSPIPENEKLFF. The CDR3 region has the DNA TGTGCCAGCTCACCAATTCCCGAAAATGAAAAACTGTTTTTT.

The J gene is TRBJ2-3, the V gene TRBV5-1; 9 positions match TRBD2. J lost 4 bases, V lost 1 base, and 4 bases had no gene match. The CDR3 has 15 residues. CDR1 and CDR2 from the germline V gene are SGHRS and YFSETQ. The DNA for the CDR3 is TGCGCCAGCAGCTTGATGCAGCGGGAGGCAGATACGCAGTATTTT. Translated: CASSLMQREADTQYF.

J is TRBJ1-2 and V is TRBV6-6; D is possibly TRBD1 (5 bases). This CDR3 region has 14 residues. Per the germline V gene, CDR1 is MNHNY and CDR2 is SVGAGI (reference sequence). Trimming took 0 bases from V and 4 from J, leaving 9 bases between them. CDR3 amino acids: CASSYSGLAYGYTF. The CDR3 DNA reads as TGTGCCAGCAGTTACTCGGGGCTTGCCTATGGCTACACCTTC.

This chain links TRBV5-1 with TRBJ2-7; D possibly corresponds to TRBD2 (5 bases). The germline V gene has CDR1 SGHRS and CDR2 YFSETQ. The V gene lost 7 bases and the J gene lost 6 bases, with 17 bases spanning the gap. The CDR3 has 13 amino acids. CDR3 loop: CASALEGFLEQYF. CDR3 DNA sequence: TGCGCCAGCGCACTAGAGGGTTTTCTCGAGCAGTACTTC.

This clone was seen a single time. The chain has TRBV6-5 and TRBJ2-1; the match to TRBD2 covers 10 bases. V lost 6 bases and J lost 7; bases outside the gene matches: 9. The CDR3 consists of 15 residues. From germline, CDR1 is MNHEY and CDR2 SVGAGI. In DNA, the CDR3 is TGTGCCAGCAGGCCACTAGCGGGATATAGGAATGAGCAGTTCTTC. It yields the protein CASRPLAGYRNEQFF.

The rearrangement joins TRBV5-1 to TRBJ2-5; no definite D call. The CDR3 extends over 14 amino acids. Per the germline V gene, CDR1 is SGHRS and CDR2 is YFSETQ. The V and J ends lost 4 bases and 0 bases respectively, with 10 bases between them. The CDR3 nucleotides read TGCGCCAGCAGCGCAGGACCGTACCAAGAGACCCAGTACTTC. Its protein product is CASSAGPYQETQYF.

This clone showed up just once. The genes are TRBV6-1 and TRBJ2-7; a weak D match, TRBD1 (6 bases). V was pared by 8 bases and J by 3 bases, with 11 bases between. This CDR3 comprises 12 residues. Germline values: CDR1 MNHNS, CDR2 SASEGT. In nucleotides, the CDR3 is TGTGCCAGCGGCTACAGGGACTACGAGCAGTACTTC. This encodes CASGYRDYEQYF.

With regard to this clone: Other DNA variants within this sample encode the same CDR3. CDR3 DNA: TGTGCCAGCAGCTTGGTCGGGGGAAACACCATATATTTT. It codes for CASSLVGGNTIYF. The genes are TRBV5-4 and TRBJ1-3; D call uncertain. V lost 0 bases to trimming and J lost 4 bases, with 5 bases between them. In germline, CDR1 is SGHNT, CDR2 YYREEE (reference sequence). The CDR3 extends over 13 amino acids.

In this sample, this clone turned up a few times. The J gene is TRBJ2-7, the V gene TRBV19; a weak D match, TRBD2 (6 bases). The CDR3 has 12 residues. CDR1 is LNHDA, CDR2 SQIVND, per germline (reference sequence). The V gene lost 6 bases and the J gene lost 2 bases, with 8 bases spanning the gap. The CDR3 spells CASSGSPYEQYF. Written as DNA, the CDR3 is TGTGCCAGTAGCGGGAGTCCCTACGAGCAGTACTTC.

The chain recombines TRBV5-6 with TRBJ1-2; 8 bases are a match to TRBD1. The CDR3 length is 13 residues. CDR1 is SGHDT and CDR2 is YYEEEE in the germline V gene. The trim removed 5 bases at V and 4 bases at J, leaving 4 bases unmatched. CDR3 sequence reads: CASRGTGTYGYTF. CDR3 nucleotides: TGTGCCAGCAGAGGGACAGGAACCTATGGCTACACCTTC. The complete variable domain, with remaining parts taken from reference TRBV5-6 and TRBJ1-2, reads DAGVTQSPTHLIKTRGQQVTLRCSPKSGHDTVSWYQQALGQGPQFIFQYYEEEERQRGNFPDRFSGHQFPNYSSELNVNALLLGDSALYLCASRGTGTYGYTFGSGTRLTVV.

The V call is TRBV4-2, the J call TRBJ1-2; 9 bases align to TRBD1. Trimming removed 4 bases from V and 13 bases from J; junction bases left unmatched: 7. Germline V gene data show CDR1 as LGHNA and CDR2 as YNFKEQ. This CDR3 region has 12 residues. The CDR3 DNA follows: TGTGCCAGCAGCCTAACCGGGACAGGGACCACCTTC. Amino acid sequence: CASSLTGTGTTF.